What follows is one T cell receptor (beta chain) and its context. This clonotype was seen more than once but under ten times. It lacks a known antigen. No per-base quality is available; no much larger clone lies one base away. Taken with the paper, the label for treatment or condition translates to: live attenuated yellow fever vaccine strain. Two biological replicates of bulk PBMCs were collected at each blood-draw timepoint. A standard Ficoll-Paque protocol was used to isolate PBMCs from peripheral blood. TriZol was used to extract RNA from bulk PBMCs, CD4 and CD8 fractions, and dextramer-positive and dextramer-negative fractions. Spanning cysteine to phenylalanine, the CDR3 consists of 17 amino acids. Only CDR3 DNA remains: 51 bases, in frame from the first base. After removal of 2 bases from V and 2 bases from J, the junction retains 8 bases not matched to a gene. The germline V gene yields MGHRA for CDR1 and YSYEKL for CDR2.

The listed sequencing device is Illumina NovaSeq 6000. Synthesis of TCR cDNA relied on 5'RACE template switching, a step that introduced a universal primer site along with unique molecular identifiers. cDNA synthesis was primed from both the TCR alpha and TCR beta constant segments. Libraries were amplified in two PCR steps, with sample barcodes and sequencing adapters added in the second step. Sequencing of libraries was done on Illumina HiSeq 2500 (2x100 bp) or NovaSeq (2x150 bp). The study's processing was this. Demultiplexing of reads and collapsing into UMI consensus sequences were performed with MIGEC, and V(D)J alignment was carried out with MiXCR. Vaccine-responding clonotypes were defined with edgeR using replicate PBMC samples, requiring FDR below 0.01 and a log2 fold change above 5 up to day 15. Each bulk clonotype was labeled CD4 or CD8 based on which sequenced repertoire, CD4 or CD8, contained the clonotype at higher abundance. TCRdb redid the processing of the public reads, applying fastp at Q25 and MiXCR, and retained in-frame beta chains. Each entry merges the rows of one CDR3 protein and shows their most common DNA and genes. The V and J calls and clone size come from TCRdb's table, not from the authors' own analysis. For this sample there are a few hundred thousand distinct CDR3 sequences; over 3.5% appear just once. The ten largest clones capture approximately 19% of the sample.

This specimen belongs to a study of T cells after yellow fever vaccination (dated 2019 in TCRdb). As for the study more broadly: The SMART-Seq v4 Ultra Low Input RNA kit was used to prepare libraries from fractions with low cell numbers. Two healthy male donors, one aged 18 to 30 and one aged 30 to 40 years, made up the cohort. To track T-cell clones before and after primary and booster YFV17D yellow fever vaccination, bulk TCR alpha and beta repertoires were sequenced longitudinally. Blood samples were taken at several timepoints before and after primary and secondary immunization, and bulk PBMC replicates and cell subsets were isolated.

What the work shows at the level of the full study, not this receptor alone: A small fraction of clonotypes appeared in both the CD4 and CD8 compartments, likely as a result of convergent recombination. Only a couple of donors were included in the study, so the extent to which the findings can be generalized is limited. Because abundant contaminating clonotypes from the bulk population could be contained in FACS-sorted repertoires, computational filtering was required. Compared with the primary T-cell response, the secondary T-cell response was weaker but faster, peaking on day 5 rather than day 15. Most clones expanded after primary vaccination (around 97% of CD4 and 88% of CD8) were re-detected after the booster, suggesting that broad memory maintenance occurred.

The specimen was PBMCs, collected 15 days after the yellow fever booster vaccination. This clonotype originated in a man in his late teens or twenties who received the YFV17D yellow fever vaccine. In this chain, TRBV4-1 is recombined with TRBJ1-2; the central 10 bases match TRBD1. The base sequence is TGCGCCAGCAGCCAACAGCGGAGGACAGGGGGGAACTATGGCTACACCTTC. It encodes CASSQQRRTGGNYGYTF.